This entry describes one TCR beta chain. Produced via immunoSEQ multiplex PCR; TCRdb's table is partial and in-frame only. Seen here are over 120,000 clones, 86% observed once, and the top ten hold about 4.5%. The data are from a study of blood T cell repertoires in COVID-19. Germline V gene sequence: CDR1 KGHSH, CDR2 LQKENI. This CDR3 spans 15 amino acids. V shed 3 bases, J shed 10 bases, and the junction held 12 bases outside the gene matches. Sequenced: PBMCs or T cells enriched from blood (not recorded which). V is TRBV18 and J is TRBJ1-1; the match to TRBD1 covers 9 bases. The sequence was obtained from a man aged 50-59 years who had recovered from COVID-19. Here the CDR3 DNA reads TGTGCCAGCTCACCTATCGAATCACAGGGGGCTAGAGCTTTCTTT. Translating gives CASSPIESQGARAFF.